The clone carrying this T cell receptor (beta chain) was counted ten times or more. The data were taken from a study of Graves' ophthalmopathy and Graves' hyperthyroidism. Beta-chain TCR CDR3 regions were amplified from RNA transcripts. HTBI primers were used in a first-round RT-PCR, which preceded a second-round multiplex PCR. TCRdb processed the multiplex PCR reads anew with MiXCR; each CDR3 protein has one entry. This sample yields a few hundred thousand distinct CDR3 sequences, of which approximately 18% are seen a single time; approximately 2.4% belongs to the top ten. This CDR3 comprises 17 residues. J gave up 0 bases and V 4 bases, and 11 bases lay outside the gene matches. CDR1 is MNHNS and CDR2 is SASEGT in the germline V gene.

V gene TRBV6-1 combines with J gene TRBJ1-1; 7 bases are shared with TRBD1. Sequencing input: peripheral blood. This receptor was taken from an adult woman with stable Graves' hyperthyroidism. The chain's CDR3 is CASSVMTGRRVNTEAFF. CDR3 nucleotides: TGTGCCAGCAGTGTAATGACAGGGAGAAGGGTGAACACTGAAGCTTTCTTT.